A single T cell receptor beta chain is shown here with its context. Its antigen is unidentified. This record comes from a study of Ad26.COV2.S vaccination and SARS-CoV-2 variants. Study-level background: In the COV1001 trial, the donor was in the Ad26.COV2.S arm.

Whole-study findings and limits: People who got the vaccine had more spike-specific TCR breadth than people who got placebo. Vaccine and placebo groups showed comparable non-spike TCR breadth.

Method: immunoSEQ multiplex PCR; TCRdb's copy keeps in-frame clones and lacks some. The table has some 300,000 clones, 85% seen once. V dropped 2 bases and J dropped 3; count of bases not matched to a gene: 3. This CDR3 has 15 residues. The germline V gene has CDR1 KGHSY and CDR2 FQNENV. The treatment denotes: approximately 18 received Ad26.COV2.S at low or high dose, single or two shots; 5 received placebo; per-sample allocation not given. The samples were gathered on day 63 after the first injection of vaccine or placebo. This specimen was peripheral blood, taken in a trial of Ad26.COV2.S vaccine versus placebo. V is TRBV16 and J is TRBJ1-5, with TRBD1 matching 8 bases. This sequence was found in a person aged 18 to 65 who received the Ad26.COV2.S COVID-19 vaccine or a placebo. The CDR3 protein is CASSQQGQVNQPQHF. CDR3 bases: TGTGCCAGCAGCCAACAGGGACAGGTCAATCAGCCCCAGCATTTT.